The TCR beta chain under discussion was sequenced for a study of blood T cells in healthy people across ages. The authors ran a second PCR of 7 to 11 cycles using a sample-barcoded 5' primer and a J-beta primer mix. MiXCR, applied by TCRdb to the 5' RACE reads, yields one record per CDR3 protein. Here the sample spans 1.5 million or so distinct CDR3 sequences, 42% being singletons. This CDR3 has 13 amino acids. Germline CDR1 and CDR2: MNHNY and SVGAGI (reference sequence). V was shortened by 0 bases and J by 13 bases, with 13 bases between the two germline ends. This TCR was sampled from a woman aged 18-29 years in good health. The sample was blood. The chain uses TRBV6-6 and TRBJ2-4, with D possibly matching TRBD1 (5 bases). The DNA for the CDR3 is TGTGCCAGCAGTTACTCGACCAGGGCTGAGCAGTACTTC. Its protein is CASSYSTRAEQYF.